This T cell receptor beta chain was recorded in a study of T cell responses to AZD1222 COVID-19 vaccine. The data were produced by immunoSEQ multiplex PCR, yet TCRdb's version contains in-frame clones alone and is incomplete. The table shows 140,000 to 150,000 clones, with about nine tenths occurring only once. V shed 2 bases, J shed 2 bases, and the junction held 6 bases outside the gene matches. The CDR3 is 16 amino acids. Germline CDR1 is LNHDA and CDR2 is SQIVND (reference sequence). This clone was observed a single time. Its antigen is not identified. Study results and limitations: Spike-specific TCR breadth rose after two AZD1222 doses, and depth rose as well. Donors skewed white British and female; clonal diversity was possibly underestimated. Baseline testing showed seropositivity in only a handful of AZD1222 recipients.

The rearrangement uses TRBV19 and TRBJ1-3; 7 bases line up with TRBD1. This receptor was identified in an adult in good health. Sequenced here: peripheral blood, sampled on day 0 of AZD1222 vaccination. The CDR3 DNA follows: TGTGCCAGTAGTATAACAGGGGATAGACCTGGAAACACCATATATTTT. This translates into CASSITGDRPGNTIYF.